This T cell receptor beta chain originates from a study of OX40 agonist ivuxolimab in advanced cancers. CDR1 MDHEN and CDR2 SYDVKM come from the germline V gene. The CDR3 is 14 amino acids. V was clipped by 7 bases and J by 3 bases, with 13 bases between them. Method: immunoSEQ multiplex PCR; TCRdb's copy keeps in-frame clones and lacks some. The data hold tens of thousands of clones, with 70% to 90% observed a single time. This chain links TRBV28 with TRBJ1-5; D is possibly TRBD1 (6 bases). This sequence originates from an adult with an advanced solid tumor such as melanoma, head and neck, liver or kidney cancer. The material was CD4+ or CD8+ T cells sorted from blood, obtained in a trial of the OX40 agonist ivuxolimab. Written as DNA, the CDR3 is TGTGCCAGCACCTCGTCAGGGGACAATCAGCCCCAGCATTTT. Its translation is CASTSSGDNQPQHF.